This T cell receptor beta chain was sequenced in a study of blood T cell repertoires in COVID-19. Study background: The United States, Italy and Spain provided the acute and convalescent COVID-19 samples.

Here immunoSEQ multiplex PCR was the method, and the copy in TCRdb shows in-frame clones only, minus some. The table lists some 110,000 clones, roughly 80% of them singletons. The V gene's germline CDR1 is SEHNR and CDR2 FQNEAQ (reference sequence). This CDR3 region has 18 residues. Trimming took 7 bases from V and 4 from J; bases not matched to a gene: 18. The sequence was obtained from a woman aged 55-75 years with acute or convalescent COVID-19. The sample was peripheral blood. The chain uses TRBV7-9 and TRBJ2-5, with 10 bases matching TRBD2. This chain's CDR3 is CASTTSPHSSGGGETQYF. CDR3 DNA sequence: TGTGCCAGCACCACTAGCCCCCACTCTAGCGGGGGCGGAGAGACCCAGTACTTC.